The 20 T cell receptor beta chains presented below share a single source sample, sequenced in a study of vaccination effects on CD4 cells after COVID-19. Using immunoSEQ multiplex PCR, the repertoire was profiled, and TCRdb retains in-frame clones only, with some absent. The data hold 60,000 to 85,000 clones, with around 69% observed a single time. For these receptors, no antigen is known. Using viral peptide pools, the ViraFEST assay grew out antigen-specific CD4+ T cells prior to sequencing. Researchers isolated CD4+ T cells once 9 to 11 days of culture had elapsed. Either the mRNA-1273 or the BNT162b2 vaccine was given to participants as two doses. The input for sequencing was CD4+ T cells from PBMCs cultured with HCoV-229E spike peptides, taken after COVID-19 vaccination. These receptors were obtained from a human donor who received a COVID-19 vaccine.

This chain joins TRBV25-1 and TRBJ2-3; unclear D gene. V lost 7 bases and J 6 bases, leaving 8 bases between the germline ends. The CDR3 is made up of 11 amino acids. Germline V gene data show CDR1 as MGHDK and CDR2 as SYGVNS. This chain's CDR3 is CASTKGDTQYF. The DNA of the CDR3 is TGTGCCAGCACCAAAGGGGATACGCAGTATTTT.

V gene TRBV11-2 combines with J gene TRBJ2-5; D is unclear. V gave up 1 base and J gave up 2 bases, with 2 bases separating them. From germline, CDR1 is SGHAT and CDR2 FQNNGV. CDR3 length: 12 residues. The CDR3 sequence is CASSLAQETQYF. The DNA for the CDR3 is TGTGCCAGCAGCTTAGCGCAAGAGACCCAGTACTTC.

The rearrangement joins TRBV6-1 to TRBJ1-4, with D unresolved. The germline CDR1 and CDR2 sequences are MNHNS and SASEGT. The CDR3 has 16 amino acids. Trimming took off 9 bases at V and 6 bases at J, with 23 bases between the two ends. In DNA form, the CDR3 reads TGTGCCAGTAGAGAACCCGGTAGAGCGACCTATGAAAAACTGTTTTTT. It translates to CASREPGRATYEKLFF.

The CDR3 loop reads CASSQGSPLHF. DNA of the CDR3: TGTGCCAGCAGCCAAGGTTCACCCCTCCACTTT. The chain employs TRBV3-1 (or the pseudogene TRBV3-2) and TRBJ1-6, with D hard to call. Per the germline V gene, CDR1 is LGHDT and CDR2 is YNNKEL (reference sequence). Trimming shortened V by 1 base and J by 9 bases, and 1 base separated the two germline ends. This CDR3 comprises 11 residues.

The genes are TRBV5-6 and TRBJ2-7, with D perhaps TRBD2 (6 bases). This CDR3 has 13 residues. V was pared by 4 bases and J by 8 bases, with 16 bases between. The germline V gene encodes CDR1 SGHDT and CDR2 YYEEEE. CDR3 sequence reads: CASSQDPGVQQYV. The CDR3 DNA reads TGTGCCAGCAGCCAGGACCCGGGGGTGCAGCAGTACGTC.

V and J are TRBV27 and TRBJ2-1; 10 bases agree with TRBD2. CDR1 is MNHEY, CDR2 SMNVEV, per germline (reference sequence). The CDR3 totals 13 residues. The V segment lost 6 bases and the J segment 7 bases; nucleotides outside the gene matches: 3. This chain's CDR3 is CASRGSGGNEQFF. The CDR3, as DNA: TGTGCCAGCAGGGGTAGCGGGGGGAATGAGCAGTTCTTC.

This clone has more than one count but fewer than ten. The chain joins TRBV6-2 or TRBV6-3 to TRBJ1-5; 9 bases agree with TRBD1. The trim removed 4 bases at V and 6 bases at J, leaving 7 bases unmatched. CDR1 and CDR2 from the germline V gene are MNHEY and SVGEGT. CDR3 length equals 15 residues. The CDR3 protein is CASSSRGQGSQPQHF. The CDR3 DNA reads as TGTGCCAGCAGTTCCAGGGGACAGGGTAGTCAGCCCCAGCATTTT.

This clone was observed once. The chain couples TRBV24-1 to TRBJ2-1; TRBD1 matches at 9 bases. J gave up 9 bases and V 2 bases, and 10 bases lay outside the gene matches. The CDR3 consists of 16 residues. Germline values: CDR1 KGHDR, CDR2 SFDVKD. This CDR3 reads CATSDSGTGLEGEQFF. The DNA of the CDR3 is TGTGCCACCAGTGATTCCGGGACAGGGTTGGAGGGTGAGCAGTTCTTC.

This chain uses TRBV6-5 with TRBJ1-2; D uncertain. Germline-derived CDR1 and CDR2 are MNHEY and SVGAGI. V was shortened by 2 bases and J by 7 bases, with 5 bases between the two germline ends. The CDR3 contains 11 residues. CDR3 in amino acids: CASSYPGGYTF. In DNA, the CDR3 is TGTGCCAGCAGTTACCCCGGTGGCTACACCTTC.

The chain carries TRBV12-3 or TRBV12-4 and TRBJ2-1, with unresolved D. This CDR3 is built from 11 residues. Trimming removed 6 bases from V and 7 bases from J, with 7 bases in between. This chain's CDR3 is CASSRINEQFF. Here the CDR3 DNA reads TGTGCCAGCAGCCGCATAAATGAGCAGTTCTTC.

V gene TRBV6-5 combines with J gene TRBJ1-3; perhaps TRBD1 as D (6 bases). This CDR3 has 14 amino acids. Trimming removed 10 bases at V and 3 bases at J, with 16 bases between. Germline-derived CDR1 and CDR2 are MNHEY and SVGAGI. CDR3 loop: CATSTGYGGNTIYF. The DNA of the CDR3 is TGTGCCACTTCCACAGGGTATGGTGGAAACACCATATATTTT.

The J gene is TRBJ2-1, the V gene TRBV6-1; D unresolved. Trimming took off 2 bases at V and 0 bases at J, with 11 bases between the two ends. CDR1 MNHNS and CDR2 SASEGT come from the germline V gene. The CDR3 sequence is 16 residues long. The CDR3 loop reads CASSERMESSYNEQFF. The CDR3 DNA follows: TGTGCCAGCAGTGAACGAATGGAGAGCTCCTACAATGAGCAGTTCTTC.

The chain employs TRBV10-2 and TRBJ1-3; D might be TRBD1 (5 bases). The length of the CDR3 is 12 residues. Germline values: CDR1 WSHSY, CDR2 SAAADI. Trimming took off 7 bases at V and 7 bases at J, with 11 bases between the two ends. CDR3 nucleotides: TGCGCCAGCACGGGAGGGGCGAACACCATATATTTT. It codes for CASTGGANTIYF.

The J gene is TRBJ1-1, the V gene TRBV29-1, with D unresolved. Germline V CDR1 and CDR2: SQVTM, ANQGSEA. V was shortened by 7 bases and J by 8 bases, with 23 bases between the two germline ends. The CDR3 loop spans 14 amino acids. The CDR3 loop is CSGLGRLGPREAFF. CDR3 coding DNA: TGCAGCGGACTTGGGCGATTGGGCCCCCGCGAAGCTTTCTTT.

The J gene is TRBJ2-1, the V gene TRBV15; 12 nucleotides line up with TRBD2. The V gene end was trimmed by 2 bases and the J gene end by 8 bases; junction bases not matched to a gene: 13. CDR1 LNHNV and CDR2 YYDKDF come from the germline V gene (reference sequence). CDR3 length: 18 amino acids. The CDR3 region has the DNA TGTGCCACCAGCAGATCCCGGACTAGCGGGGACTATCGGGATGAGCAGTTCTTC. Protein sequence: CATSRSRTSGDYRDEQFF.

The J gene is TRBJ2-5, the V gene TRBV7-8; 9 bases are a match to TRBD1. Germline loops: CDR1 SGHVS, CDR2 FQNEAQ. The CDR3 covers 19 residues. Trimming at V came to 4 bases and at J to 1 base, leaving 16 bases not matched to a gene. The CDR3 region has the DNA TGTGCCAGCAGCTACAGGGGGCGGTTTGTGCCTTCGCGCCAAGAGACCCAGTACTTC. It is translated as CASSYRGRFVPSRQETQYF.

Relative to its sample, this clone is medium-sized. The rearrangement uses TRBV5-5 and TRBJ1-2; D possibly corresponds to TRBD1 (5 bases). Per germline, CDR1 SGHKS and CDR2 YYEKEE (reference sequence). The CDR3 extends over 12 amino acids. Trimming pared 4 bases from V and 8 bases from J, leaving 12 bases between. CDR3 amino acids: CASSTDITGYTF. The CDR3 nucleotides are TGTGCCAGCAGCACGGACATTACGGGCTACACCTTC.

This clone was found a few times. The V call is TRBV27, the J call TRBJ1-2; the match to TRBD1 covers 8 bases. Germline CDR1 reads MNHEY; CDR2 reads SMNVEV (reference sequence). Germline trimming cut 6 bases from V and 8 bases from J; bases unmatched to any gene: 14. This CDR3 is built from 15 residues. This CDR3 is CASSPGRGRMRGYTF. The CDR3 nucleotides are TGTGCCAGCAGCCCCGGCAGGGGGCGGATGAGGGGCTACACCTTC.

The chain couples TRBV4-1 to TRBJ1-6, with a tentative D call TRBD1 (5 bases). The germline V and J ends were trimmed by 4 bases and 14 bases, with 18 bases remaining between them. Germline loops: CDR1 MGHRA, CDR2 YSYEKL. The CDR3 spans 14 residues. DNA for the CDR3: TGCGCCAGCAGCCCGACCAAAGGGGAACGAACCCTCCACTTT. Translated: CASSPTKGERTLHF.

The chain is built from TRBV30 and TRBJ1-4; a possible D gene is TRBD1 (5 bases). V shed 0 bases and J shed 8 bases, with 16 bases lying between them. Per the germline V gene, CDR1 is GTSNPN and CDR2 is SVGIG (reference sequence). This CDR3 comprises 15 residues. As DNA, the CDR3 is TGTGCCTGGAGTGTACCGGACACTATTTACGAAAAACTGTTTTTT. This sequence encodes CAWSVPDTIYEKLFF.